Below are 8 T cell receptor beta chains sequenced from a single sample in a study of blood T cell repertoires in COVID-19. TCRdb keeps only in-frame clones here, not all; method: immunoSEQ multiplex PCR. The sample consists of approximately 300,000 clones, roughly 89% of them appearing once. Specimen: peripheral blood. All receptors derive from a young man with acute or convalescent COVID-19.

The V and J genes are TRBV30 and TRBJ1-5; 12 bases are shared with TRBD1. The CDR3 sequence is 15 residues long. The ends lost 2 bases at V and 9 bases at J; junction bases unmatched: 8. CDR1 and CDR2 from the germline V gene are GTSNPN and SVGIG (reference sequence). CDR3 sequence (DNA): TGTGCCTGGAGTTCACCGGGACAGGGGGCTTTGCCCCAGCATTTT. It translates to CAWSSPGQGALPQHF.

About this clone: Different DNA sequences within this sample yield the same CDR3. This chain uses TRBV5-1 with TRBJ1-5, with a weak D call TRBD1 (6 bases). CDR1 and CDR2 from the germline V gene are SGHRS and YFSETQ. The CDR3 runs 14 residues. V was pared by 2 bases and J by 4 bases, with 10 bases between. CDR3 in DNA: TGCGCCAGCAGCTTAAGAGGGGGTAATCAGCCCCAGCATTTT. Protein product: CASSLRGGNQPQHF.

The chain is built from TRBV19 and TRBJ2-1; 8 nucleotides align to TRBD2. With V trimmed by 6 bases and J by 6 bases, 10 bases remained unmatched. The CDR3 totals 15 residues. Germline-derived CDR1 and CDR2 are LNHDA and SQIVND (reference sequence). The CDR3 DNA reads TGTGCCAGTAGAACCCAGGGGCTAGCGGGCAATGAGCAGTTCTTC. The encoded protein is CASRTQGLAGNEQFF.

The table lists this clone with a count of one. The gene calls are TRBV18 and TRBJ1-1, with 7 bases identical to TRBD1. This CDR3 comprises 13 residues. The germline V gene has CDR1 KGHSH and CDR2 LQKENI. With V trimmed by 6 bases and J by 3 bases, 4 bases remained unmatched. The CDR3, as DNA: TGTGCCAGCTCCCAAGACAGGGACACTGAAGCTTTCTTT. The encoded protein is CASSQDRDTEAFF.

The chain joins TRBV6-5 to TRBJ2-2, with D perhaps TRBD2 (6 bases). Trimming stripped 2 bases from V and 7 bases from J, with 17 bases between. Germline V gene data show CDR1 as MNHEY and CDR2 as SVGAGI. There are 16 residues in the CDR3. The chain's CDR3 is CASSYRLDPRRGELFF. Here the CDR3 DNA reads TGTGCCAGCAGTTACCGACTAGACCCGAGGCGCGGGGAGCTGTTTTTT.

The J gene is TRBJ1-2, the V gene TRBV23-1; D gene ambiguous. TRBV23-1 is assigned to the ORF class and has an uncertain function. CDR3 size: 12 residues. V gave up 6 bases and J gave up 6 bases, with 11 bases separating them. The CDR3 here is CASREKADGYTF. CDR3 bases: TGCGCCAGCAGGGAAAAGGCGGATGGCTACACCTTC.

Only one count was recorded for this clone. This rearrangement joins TRBV5-4 to TRBJ2-2; TRBD1 matches at 8 bases. CDR1 is SGHNT and CDR2 is YYREEE in the germline V gene (reference sequence). There are 14 residues in the CDR3. V dropped 2 bases and J dropped 13; count of bases not matched to a gene: 10. CDR3 in amino acids: CASSFTAGGVGLFF. CDR3 sequence (DNA): TGTGCCAGCAGCTTCACCGCAGGGGGCGTAGGGCTGTTTTTT. The variable domain in full, with the rest retrieved from reference TRBV5-4 and TRBJ2-2, is ETGVTQSPTHLIKTRGQQVTLRCSSQSGHNTVSWYQQALGQGPQFIFQYYREEENGRGNFPPRFSGLQFPNYSSELNVNALELDDSALYLCASSFTAGGVGLFFGEGSRLTVL.

The chain couples TRBV18 to TRBJ2-2, with D possibly matching TRBD1 (5 bases). Germline V lookup: CDR1 KGHSH, CDR2 LQKENI. The CDR3 has 17 amino acids. V dropped 2 bases and J dropped 1 base, with 14 bases sitting between them. CDR3 amino acids: CASSPTGRGRNTGELFF. DNA for the CDR3: TGTGCCAGCTCACCAACCGGTAGGGGTCGGAACACCGGGGAGCTGTTTTTT.